These T cell receptor beta chains were read from a single sample in a study of siplizumab effects on memory and regulatory T cells. Using immunoSEQ multiplex PCR, the repertoire was profiled, and TCRdb retains in-frame clones only, with some absent. The sample carries tens of thousands of clones, around 95% recorded once. The source material was naive CD4+ T cells sorted from blood. These receptors all come from a human donor in good health. Each CDR3 is given with its conserved first and last residue. The D gene is left open where the match is weak. A row's size may be missing; if present it is once, few, many or a size class.

cdr3_length: 14; clone_size: -; j_call: TRBJ2-1; v_call: TRBV29-1; d_call: TRBD1; cdr3_nt: TGCAGCGTTGAAGGGGACAGGGTGTACAATGAGCAGTTCTTC; cdr3_aa: CSVEGDRVYNEQFF
cdr3_length: 12; clone_size: once; j_call: TRBJ2-7; v_call: TRBV28; d_call: -; cdr3_nt: TGTGCCAGCAGTTTTAAGGGGTCGGTGCAGTACTTC; cdr3_aa: CASSFKGSVQYF
cdr3_length: 15; clone_size: once; j_call: TRBJ1-2; v_call: TRBV5-4; d_call: TRBD1; cdr3_nt: TGTGCCAGCAGCAAAGGACAGGGAGATGGCTATGGCTACACCTTC; cdr3_aa: CASSKGQGDGYGYTF
cdr3_length: 13; clone_size: -; j_call: TRBJ2-3; v_call: TRBV2; d_call: -; cdr3_nt: TGTGCCAGCCGGGGTTTTTCATCAGATACGCAGTATTTT; cdr3_aa: CASRGFSSDTQYF
cdr3_length: 15; clone_size: -; j_call: TRBJ2-1; v_call: TRBV18; d_call: -; cdr3_nt: TGTGCCAGCTCACCGGGGGCGATGGCCTACAATGAGCAGTTCTTC; cdr3_aa: CASSPGAMAYNEQFF
cdr3_length: 16; clone_size: -; j_call: TRBJ2-1; v_call: TRBV7-9; d_call: TRBD1; cdr3_nt: TGTGCCAGCAGCCCCTACAGGGGGCTGACCTACAATGAGCAGTTCTTC; cdr3_aa: CASSPYRGLTYNEQFF
cdr3_length: 14; clone_size: -; j_call: TRBJ2-1; v_call: TRBV5-1; d_call: TRBD1; cdr3_nt: TGCGCCAGCAGCTTCGGACAGGGGGTAAATGAGCAGTTCTTC; cdr3_aa: CASSFGQGVNEQFF
cdr3_length: 13; clone_size: -; j_call: TRBJ1-6; v_call: TRBV29-1; d_call: -; cdr3_nt: TGCAGCGTTGTTTGGGGGACCAATTCACCCCTCCACTTT; cdr3_aa: CSVVWGTNSPLHF
cdr3_length: 15; clone_size: -; j_call: TRBJ1-5; v_call: TRBV10-3; d_call: TRBD1; cdr3_nt: TGTGCCATCAGTTCGGACAGGGGTAATAGACAGCCCCAGCATTTT; cdr3_aa: CAISSDRGNRQPQHF
cdr3_length: 16; clone_size: -; j_call: TRBJ2-7; v_call: TRBV2; d_call: -; cdr3_nt: TGTGCCAGCAGTGAAGAGGGGGTCTTGTCCCACTACGAGCAGTACTTC; cdr3_aa: CASSEEGVLSHYEQYF
cdr3_length: 11; clone_size: -; j_call: TRBJ2-5; v_call: TRBV20-1; d_call: -; cdr3_nt: TGCAGTGCTAGAGCCCAAGAGACCCAGTACTTC; cdr3_aa: CSARAQETQYF
cdr3_length: 16; clone_size: -; j_call: TRBJ2-1; v_call: TRBV5-1; d_call: -; cdr3_nt: TGCGCCAGCAGCGCGGCGAGGGTCGGGCTCTACAATGAGCAGTTCTTC; cdr3_aa: CASSAARVGLYNEQFF
cdr3_length: 15; clone_size: -; j_call: TRBJ2-5; v_call: TRBV18; d_call: -; cdr3_nt: TGTGCCAGCTCACCCCCCGGAACCCCCGCGGAGACCCAGTACTTC; cdr3_aa: CASSPPGTPAETQYF
cdr3_length: 16; clone_size: -; j_call: TRBJ2-5; v_call: TRBV2; d_call: -; cdr3_nt: TGTGCCAGCACCCGCGCCGGACTCGGACGACAAGAGACCCAGTACTTC; cdr3_aa: CASTRAGLGRQETQYF
cdr3_length: 15; clone_size: -; j_call: TRBJ1-1; v_call: TRBV19; d_call: TRBD1; cdr3_nt: TGTGCCAGTACCACCCTTGGACAGGTGAGGACTGAAGCTTTCTTT; cdr3_aa: CASTTLGQVRTEAFF
cdr3_length: 13; clone_size: -; j_call: TRBJ1-1; v_call: TRBV10-1; d_call: -; cdr3_nt: TGCGCCAGCAGTCTAAGTTTGAACACTGAAGCTTTCTTT; cdr3_aa: CASSLSLNTEAFF
cdr3_length: 14; clone_size: once; j_call: TRBJ1-1; v_call: TRBV5-1; d_call: -; cdr3_nt: TGCGCCAGCAGCTTGGGTCTGGTGAGCACTGAAGCTTTCTTT; cdr3_aa: CASSLGLVSTEAFF
cdr3_length: 11; clone_size: -; j_call: TRBJ2-7; v_call: TRBV30; d_call: -; cdr3_nt: TGTGCCTGGAACAGGGCCTACGAGCAGTACTTC; cdr3_aa: CAWNRAYEQYF
cdr3_length: 13; clone_size: -; j_call: TRBJ1-2; v_call: TRBV14; d_call: TRBD1; cdr3_nt: TGTGCCAGCAGCTTGGACAGGGGGTATGGCTACACCTTC; cdr3_aa: CASSLDRGYGYTF
cdr3_length: 16; clone_size: -; j_call: TRBJ1-2; v_call: TRBV5-1; d_call: -; cdr3_nt: TGCGCCAGCAGCTTGGCCCGGGACACCCGCAACTATGGCTACACCTTC; cdr3_aa: CASSLARDTRNYGYTF
cdr3_length: 17; clone_size: -; j_call: TRBJ2-3; v_call: TRBV21-1; d_call: -; cdr3_nt: TGTGCCAGCACCAAACTAGCGGGGAGTTTAGGCACAGATACGCAGTATTTT; cdr3_aa: CASTKLAGSLGTDTQYF
cdr3_length: 15; clone_size: -; j_call: TRBJ2-7; v_call: TRBV5-1; d_call: TRBD1; cdr3_nt: TGCGCCAGCAGCATCGAACCGGGACAGGGCCACGAGCAGTACTTC; cdr3_aa: CASSIEPGQGHEQYF
cdr3_length: 12; clone_size: -; j_call: TRBJ2-7; v_call: TRBV15; d_call: TRBD1; cdr3_nt: TGTGCCACCAGTCGACAGGGCAACGAGCAGTACTTC; cdr3_aa: CATSRQGNEQYF
cdr3_length: 14; clone_size: -; j_call: TRBJ2-1; v_call: TRBV27; d_call: -; cdr3_nt: TGTGCCAGCAGTGGGACACCGAACTACAATGAGCAGTTCTTC; cdr3_aa: CASSGTPNYNEQFF
cdr3_length: 15; clone_size: -; j_call: TRBJ1-5; v_call: TRBV7-9; d_call: TRBD1; cdr3_nt: TGTGCCAGCAGCCTCTGGGACAGGGGGGATCAGCCCCAGCATTTT; cdr3_aa: CASSLWDRGDQPQHF